The TCR beta chain described here comes from a study of T cell responses to AZD1222 COVID-19 vaccine. Notes on the study in general: Donors, mostly white British, included more females; clonal diversity was possibly underestimated. Reports indicate that nearly half of spike-specific TCRs are directed at unmutated variant regions. Repertoire sampling occurred only after the peak T cell response.

As concerns this clone: Its antigen is currently unknown.

V was clipped by 6 bases and J by 1 base, with 13 bases between them. The CDR3 has 14 residues. In germline, CDR1 is SGHRS, CDR2 YFSETQ. TCRdb's table, derived via immunoSEQ multiplex PCR, lists solely in-frame clones and lacks some. The sample carries about 92,000 clones, approximately 90% recorded once. This chain joins TRBV5-1 and TRBJ2-5; D remains ambiguous. Material: peripheral blood, obtained on day 0 of AZD1222 vaccination. The clonotype comes from an adult in good health. The CDR3 here is CASKASFAQETQYF. The CDR3 DNA sequence: TGCGCCAGCAAGGCTAGTTTTGCCCAAGAGACCCAGTACTTC.